The sequence of this TCR beta chain was determined in a study of blood T cell repertoires in COVID-19. Overall study context: Acute and convalescent COVID-19 samples came from the United States, Italy and Spain. In each case, the material was cDNA or gDNA derived from T cells, B-cell-depleted T cells, or PBMCs.

Concerning this clone: Other DNA sequences in the same sample also yield this CDR3.

Original data processing: Amplification of reference gene primers was used by the study to estimate nucleated cell counts. Measured with immunoSEQ multiplex PCR; TCRdb has only the in-frame clones, and not every one. V, J and clone size are those of that table, while D and trimming were read from the DNA. The data hold 200,000 to 250,000 clones, with around 84% observed a single time. V lost 4 bases and J lost 5; bases outside the gene matches: 6. Germline CDR1 reads SGHRS; CDR2 reads YFSETQ. The CDR3 sequence is 14 residues long. The clonotype comes from a woman aged 35 to 49 with acute COVID-19. J is TRBJ1-1 and V is TRBV5-1, with TRBD1 matching over 9 bases. Input material: PBMCs or T cells enriched from blood (not recorded which). CDR3 sequence: CASSRGQGNTEAFF. The CDR3 region has the DNA TGCGCCAGCAGCAGGGGACAGGGAAATACTGAAGCTTTCTTT.